The 27 T cell receptor beta chains in this list originate from one sample, sequenced in a study of OX40 agonist ivuxolimab in advanced cancers. Produced via immunoSEQ multiplex PCR; TCRdb's table is partial and in-frame only. The sample shows fewer than 45,000 clones, around 80% of them seen only once. The sequenced sample was CD4+ or CD8+ T cells sorted from blood, obtained in a trial of the OX40 agonist ivuxolimab. Receptors originate from an adult with an advanced solid tumor such as melanoma, head and neck, liver or kidney cancer.

This clone was counted only a few times. The chain combines TRBV4-2 with TRBJ1-1, with a possible D match to TRBD1 (5 bases). The germline V gene encodes CDR1 LGHNA and CDR2 YNFKEQ. Trimming left V 2 bases short and J 2 bases short, with 9 bases between. The CDR3 runs to 14 residues. The CDR3 here is CASSQHDSNTEAFF. The CDR3 DNA reads TGTGCCAGCAGCCAACACGACAGCAACACTGAAGCTTTCTTT.

This chain uses TRBV27 with TRBJ2-7; tentatively, D is TRBD1 or TRBD2 (5 bases each). Germline CDR1 and CDR2: MNHEY and SMNVEV (reference sequence). The V end lost 5 bases, the J end lost 2 bases, and 10 bases lay between the germline ends. This CDR3 has 13 residues. The CDR3 nucleotides are TGTGCCAGCAGTATGGGACGGGCCTACGAGCAGTACTTC. It is translated as CASSMGRAYEQYF.

The rearrangement links TRBV2 to TRBJ2-3; possibly TRBD1 for D (5 bases). There are 15 residues in the CDR3. The V gene's germline CDR1 is SNHLY and CDR2 FYNNEI. V was trimmed by 4 bases and J by 0 bases, leaving 11 bases between them. The CDR3 sequence is CASSASTASTDTQYF. In nucleotides, the CDR3 is TGTGCCAGCAGTGCATCGACAGCCAGCACAGATACGCAGTATTTT.

This chain links TRBV4-1 with TRBJ2-5; D is undetermined. Trimming cost V 1 base and J 1 base, with 10 bases left between them. The CDR3 extends over 15 amino acids. CDR1 and CDR2 (germline): MGHRA, YSYEKL. CDR3 sequence (DNA): TGCGCCAGCAGCCAAGCGCTGCTGGTCCAAGAGACCCAGTACTTC. It yields the protein CASSQALLVQETQYF.

The table lists this clone with a few counts. V is TRBV5-1 and J is TRBJ1-2; D remains unclear. CDR1 and CDR2 (germline): SGHRS, YFSETQ. This CDR3 has 12 residues. Trimming shortened V by 4 bases and J by 8 bases, and 12 bases separated the two germline ends. This CDR3 is CASSPNQEGYTF. For the CDR3, the DNA is TGCGCCAGCAGCCCGAATCAAGAAGGCTACACCTTC.

The chain recombines TRBV5-1 with TRBJ2-1, with 8 nucleotides matching TRBD2. Looked up from germline, CDR1 is SGHRS and CDR2 is YFSETQ. V gave up 3 bases and J gave up 0 bases; unmatched junction bases: 5. CDR3 length equals 16 residues. This chain's CDR3 is CASSSISGNSYNEQFF. DNA of the CDR3: TGCGCCAGCAGCTCTATTAGCGGGAACTCCTACAATGAGCAGTTCTTC.

The chain recombines TRBV27 with TRBJ2-7; TRBD2 matches 16 bases. Germline V gene lookup returns CDR1 MNHEY and CDR2 SMNVEV (reference sequence). CDR3 length: 14 amino acids. After removal of 6 bases from V and 5 bases from J, the junction contained 1 base not matched to a gene. CDR3 sequence: CASRGLAGGHEQYF. CDR3 nucleotide sequence: TGTGCCAGCAGGGGACTAGCGGGAGGGCACGAGCAGTACTTC.

The rearrangement uses TRBV30 and TRBJ1-4, with D perhaps matching TRBD1 (5 bases). The length of the CDR3 is 12 residues. Germline CDR1 is GTSNPN and CDR2 is SVGIG (reference sequence). V lost 5 bases and J lost 8, with 12 bases in between. CDR3 region: CAWGRDGEKLFF. CDR3 nucleotides: TGTGCCTGGGGGCGGGACGGCGAAAAACTGTTTTTT.

This chain joins TRBV2 and TRBJ2-1; D might be TRBD1 or TRBD2, each matching 5 bases. CDR3 length equals 12 residues. Germline CDR1 and CDR2: SNHLY and FYNNEI. The germline V and J ends were trimmed by 4 bases and 10 bases, with 11 bases remaining between them. The CDR3 nucleotides are TGTGCCAGCAGTGCGCAGGGAGTGGAGCAGTTCTTC. Translated, it gives CASSAQGVEQFF.

V is TRBV5-1 and J is TRBJ2-2; tentative D call: TRBD1 (6 bases). CDR3 size: 15 residues. Trimming took 2 bases from V and 4 from J, leaving 12 bases between them. Germline V gene data show CDR1 as SGHRS and CDR2 as YFSETQ. CDR3 DNA sequence: TGCGCCAGCAGCTTACAGGGTTTGACCACCGGGGAGCTGTTTTTT. Encoded protein: CASSLQGLTTGELFF.

The chain joins TRBV11-3 to TRBJ2-7; 7 nucleotides match TRBD2. The germline CDR1 and CDR2 sequences are SGHNT and YENEEA. Losses at the gene ends were 3 bases for V and 1 base for J; bases not matched to a gene: 3. The CDR3 contains 14 residues. The CDR3 bases are TGTGCCAGCAGCTTGCAAGCGGGATCCTACGAGCAGTACTTC. Residues: CASSLQAGSYEQYF. Supplemented by reference TRBV11-3 and TRBJ2-7, the full variable domain reads EAGVVQSPRYKIIEKKQPVAFWCNPISGHNTLYWYLQNLGQGPELLIRYENEEAVDDSQLPKDRFSAERLKGVDSTLKIQPAELGDSAVYLCASSLQAGSYEQYFGPGTRLTVT.

The chain is built from TRBV7-9 and TRBJ2-7; 9 nucleotides agree with TRBD1. CDR3 length equals 15 residues. V lost 5 bases and J lost 6; bases outside the gene matches: 11. CDR1 and CDR2 (germline): SEHNR, FQNEAQ (reference sequence). CDR3 in DNA: TGTGCCAGCAGCCCTACCGGGACAGGGATACTCGAGCAGTACTTC. Translation gives CASSPTGTGILEQYF.

The chain couples TRBV21-1 to TRBJ2-1; TRBD2, as called in the table, went unchecked against the DNA. TRBV21-1 has pseudogene status. This CDR3 contains 14 residues. In DNA form, the CDR3 reads TGTGCCAGCAGCAACAGCGGGAGGTTTATTGAGCAGTTCTTC. Translated, it gives CASSNSGRFIEQFF.

The chain joins TRBV10-3 to TRBJ2-5; 9 bases are a match to TRBD1. V was clipped by 10 bases and J by 4 bases; unmatched bases: 7. The CDR3 spans 13 residues. CDR1 and CDR2 from the germline V gene are ENHRY and SYGVKD. CDR3 in amino acids: CATFRQGGETQYF. In DNA, the CDR3 is TGTGCCACCTTCCGACAGGGGGGAGAGACCCAGTACTTC.

The chain recombines TRBV5-1 with TRBJ1-1, with 7 bases matching TRBD1. CDR1 is SGHRS, CDR2 YFSETQ, per germline. With 1 base clipped from V and 1 base from J, the junction kept 10 bases outside the gene matches. The CDR3 spans 17 residues. CDR3: CASSLPGGDTRNTEAFF. The CDR3 DNA follows: TGCGCCAGCAGCTTGCCAGGGGGGGATACTAGGAACACTGAAGCTTTCTTT.

The rearrangement joins TRBV5-4 to TRBJ2-2; TRBD1 matches at 7 bases. The CDR3 is 16 amino acids. Germline V gene sequence: CDR1 SGHNT, CDR2 YYREEE (reference sequence). Trimming at V came to 4 bases and at J to 4 bases, leaving 10 bases not matched to a gene. CDR3 sequence (DNA): TGTGCCAGCAGCCCACCCCGAGGGGGCGGCACCGGGGAGCTGTTTTTT. Translating it yields CASSPPRGGGTGELFF.

The rearrangement uses TRBV2 and TRBJ1-5, with D possibly being TRBD1 (5 bases). This CDR3 spans 13 amino acids. Germline V gene sequence: CDR1 SNHLY, CDR2 FYNNEI. V shed 0 bases and J shed 6 bases, with 6 bases lying between them. The CDR3: CASSEAGGQPQHF. The DNA for the CDR3 is TGTGCCAGCAGTGAAGCCGGGGGTCAGCCCCAGCATTTT.

This chain connects TRBV12-5 to TRBJ2-2; TRBD2 aligns across 9 bases. The V gene end was trimmed by 6 bases and the J gene end by 2 bases; junction bases not matched to a gene: 7. Germline V gene sequence: CDR1 LGHNT, CDR2 FRNRAP. The CDR3 consists of 16 residues. DNA for the CDR3: TGTGCTAGTGGGTCTCGACTAGCGGCAAACACCGGGGAGCTGTTTTTT. Protein product: CASGSRLAANTGELFF.

The chain has TRBV18 and TRBJ2-5, with no clear D. The CDR3 sequence is 12 residues long. The germline gives CDR1 KGHSH, CDR2 LQKENI. Trimming cost V 3 bases and J 4 bases, with 6 bases left between them. The chain's CDR3 is CASSPLGETQYF. The CDR3 region has the DNA TGTGCCAGCTCACCCTTAGGAGAGACCCAGTACTTC.

Remarks on this clone: This sample includes further DNA sequences coding for the same CDR3. The rearrangement joins TRBV5-1 to TRBJ2-5; 13 bases are a match to TRBD2. Germline CDR1 reads SGHRS; CDR2 reads YFSETQ. There are 16 residues in the CDR3. V was clipped by 0 bases and J by 4 bases; unmatched bases: 3. The CDR3 loop is CASSLGLAGGSETQYF. CDR3 DNA: TGCGCCAGCAGCTTGGGACTAGCGGGAGGATCAGAGACCCAGTACTTC.

The chain has TRBV10-2 and TRBJ2-1, with 14 bases that match TRBD2. From germline, CDR1 is WSHSY and CDR2 SAAADI. The CDR3 sequence is 16 residues long. With V trimmed by 3 bases and J by 7 bases, 5 bases remained unmatched. This CDR3 reads CASSEWTSGRSNEQFF. The CDR3 DNA reads as TGCGCCAGCAGTGAATGGACTAGCGGGAGGTCGAATGAGCAGTTCTTC.

This rearrangement joins TRBV6-5 to TRBJ2-5; D might be TRBD1 or TRBD2, each matching 5 bases. The end of the DNA is better explained by TRBJ2-7, so the J call may be wrong. CDR1 MNHEY and CDR2 SVGAGI come from the germline V gene. The CDR3 covers 15 residues. The DNA for the CDR3 is TGTGCCAGCAGTTACTCCCTGGGGACCGCCTACGAGCAGTACTTC. Protein sequence: CASSYSLGTAYEQYF.

V and J are TRBV2 and TRBJ2-4; TRBD1 matches at 9 bases. Germline V gene lookup returns CDR1 SNHLY and CDR2 FYNNEI. The CDR3 is made up of 16 amino acids. V lost 4 bases and J lost 5; bases outside the gene matches: 9. In DNA, the CDR3 is TGTGCCAGCAGTGGTAACAGGGGGCGTGGGGAAAACATTCAGTACTTC. Translating gives CASSGNRGRGENIQYF.

J is TRBJ2-2 and V is TRBV2, with D possibly matching TRBD2 (6 bases). The CDR3 is 15 amino acids. Between the trimmed V and J ends, which lost 4 bases and 3 bases, there was a span of 12 bases. CDR1 is SNHLY, CDR2 FYNNEI, per germline. DNA of the CDR3: TGTGCCAGCAGTGGGACTACCTCGGACACCGGGGAGCTGTTTTTT. Its protein product is CASSGTTSDTGELFF.

V gene TRBV6-5 combines with J gene TRBJ2-5, with 7 bases that match TRBD1. The CDR3 has 15 amino acids. The germline V gene encodes CDR1 MNHEY and CDR2 SVGAGI. After removal of 6 bases from V and 1 base from J, the junction contained 8 bases not matched to a gene. The CDR3 loop reads CASSRGTVRQETQYF. CDR3 coding DNA: TGTGCCAGCAGCCGAGGGACAGTGCGCCAAGAGACCCAGTACTTC.

The genes are TRBV5-6 and TRBJ1-1, with a weak D call TRBD1 (6 bases). The germline CDR1 and CDR2 sequences are SGHDT and YYEEEE. Deletions cut 6 bases from V and 11 bases from J, with 17 bases between. CDR3 length equals 12 residues. CDR3 sequence: CASTNLQGRAFF. The CDR3 DNA is TGTGCCAGCACCAACCTACAGGGAAGGGCTTTCTTT.

There are a few counts of this clone. The V and J genes are TRBV10-3 and TRBJ1-1; 7 bases align to TRBD1. The trim removed 6 bases at V and 9 bases at J, leaving 7 bases unmatched. Germline CDR1 reads ENHRY; CDR2 reads SYGVKD. The CDR3 is 12 residues long. CDR3 loop: CAIRARQGQAFF. The CDR3, as DNA: TGTGCCATCAGGGCCAGACAGGGTCAAGCTTTCTTT.